The next 23 T cell receptor beta chains were all read from a single sample in a study of blood T cell repertoires in COVID-19. The data were produced by immunoSEQ multiplex PCR, yet TCRdb's version contains in-frame clones alone and is incomplete. The repertoire holds some 140,000 clones, with approximately 85% as singletons. The sequencing input was peripheral blood. These receptors came from a man between 60 and 75 years old with COVID-19, enrolled during active disease.

The rearrangement uses TRBV21-1 and TRBJ2-7; the table's TRBD2 call for D was not verified on the DNA. TRBV21-1 is a pseudogene locus. CDR3 length equals 16 residues. CDR3: CASSKELGAGAYEQYF. The DNA of the CDR3 is TGTGCCAGCAGCAAAGAATTAGGGGCGGGGGCCTACGAGCAGTACTTC.

The rearrangement links TRBV3-1 (or the pseudogene TRBV3-2) to TRBJ2-3; 9 bases map to TRBD2. Germline V CDR1 and CDR2: LGHDT, YNNKEL (reference sequence). This CDR3 has 18 residues. V gave up 1 base and J gave up 0 bases; unmatched junction bases: 8. As DNA, the CDR3 is TGTGCCAGCAGCCAAGCTGCGGGAGGGGGGGTTAGCACAGATACGCAGTATTTT. It is translated as CASSQAAGGGVSTDTQYF.

The chain links TRBV4-2 to TRBJ2-4; TRBD2 matches 15 bases. The CDR3 is 20 residues long. With 4 bases clipped from V and 0 bases from J, the junction kept 10 bases outside the gene matches. Germline V CDR1 and CDR2: LGHNA, YNFKEQ. In DNA, the CDR3 is TGTGCCAGCAGCCTCCGGACTAGCGGGGGGGCTGAACTAGCCAAAAACATTCAGTACTTC. It codes for CASSLRTSGGAELAKNIQYF.

The chain couples TRBV5-1 to TRBJ1-1; D might be TRBD1 (5 bases). Germline CDR1 is SGHRS and CDR2 is YFSETQ. Between the trimmed V and J ends, which lost 4 bases and 5 bases, there was a span of 12 bases. CDR3 size: 13 residues. CDR3 sequence (DNA): TGCGCCAGCAGCCCTCTGGGGGGGACTGAAGCTTTCTTT. Protein sequence: CASSPLGGTEAFF.

The rearrangement joins TRBV7-2 to TRBJ2-3; no clear D gene. The CDR3 contains 15 residues. The germline CDR1 and CDR2 sequences are SGHTA and FQGNSA. V shed 5 bases and J shed 0 bases, with 12 bases lying between them. This chain's CDR3 is CASSSSKASTDTQYF. DNA for the CDR3: TGTGCCAGCAGCAGTAGCAAAGCTAGCACAGATACGCAGTATTTT.

The rearrangement joins TRBV19 to TRBJ1-5; 9 nucleotides align to TRBD1. The germline V gene encodes CDR1 LNHDA and CDR2 SQIVND (reference sequence). V shed 7 bases, J shed 0 bases, and the junction held 16 bases outside the gene matches. The CDR3 length is 19 residues. This CDR3 is CASTPGRGTGSYSNQPQHF. CDR3 nucleotides: TGTGCCAGTACCCCAGGTAGGGGGACAGGGAGTTATAGCAATCAGCCCCAGCATTTT. Complete variable domain (other parts from reference TRBV19 and TRBJ1-5): DGGITQSPKYLFRKEGQNVTLSCEQNLNHDAMYWYRQDPGQGLRLIYYSQIVNDFQKGDIAEGYSVSREKKESFPLTVTSAQKNPTAFYLCASTPGRGTGSYSNQPQHFGDGTRLSIL.

V and J are TRBV7-2 and TRBJ1-5; 8 nucleotides agree with TRBD1. The CDR3 length is 16 residues. Trimming removed 4 bases from V and 1 base from J; junction bases left unmatched: 6. Germline CDR1 SGHTA, CDR2 FQGNSA. In nucleotides, the CDR3 is TGTGCCAGCAGCTCAGGACAGGGTAAGAGCAATCAGCCCCAGCATTTT. This gives the protein CASSSGQGKSNQPQHF.

The CDR3 nucleotides read TGCGCCAGCAGCTTGGCCGTCAGGGATAATTCACCCCTCCACTTT. This encodes CASSLAVRDNSPLHF. The chain employs TRBV5-1 and TRBJ1-6, with TRBD1 as a possible D gene (5 bases). Trimming took off 0 bases at V and 5 bases at J, with 9 bases between the two ends. The germline gives CDR1 SGHRS, CDR2 YFSETQ. This CDR3 has 15 residues.

The V and J genes are TRBV29-1 and TRBJ1-1; 9 nucleotides align to TRBD1. Germline trimming cut 7 bases from V and 6 bases from J; bases unmatched to any gene: 9. CDR3 length: 13 residues. Germline CDR1 and CDR2: SQVTM and ANQGSEA. CDR3 bases: TGCAGCGCGTTAGCGGGACAGGGTGCTGAAGCTTTCTTT. As protein: CSALAGQGAEAFF.

The chain couples TRBV7-2 to TRBJ2-1; weak D call: TRBD2 (6 bases). Per the germline V gene, CDR1 is SGHTA and CDR2 is FQGNSA. The CDR3 is 16 amino acids. Trimming left V 5 bases short and J 5 bases short, with 19 bases between. In DNA, the CDR3 is TGTGCCAGCAGCCGGGGAGGTGGGGGGACGAACAATGAGCAGTTCTTC. Translating gives CASSRGGGGTNNEQFF.

This chain links TRBV11-2 with TRBJ1-3, with 7 bases aligning to TRBD1. This CDR3 is built from 13 residues. The V gene's germline CDR1 is SGHAT and CDR2 FQNNGV. The V segment lost 5 bases and the J segment 6 bases; nucleotides outside the gene matches: 4. CDR3 region: CASSPGQTNTIYF. As DNA, the CDR3 is TGTGCCAGCAGCCCGGGACAGACAAACACCATATATTTT.

The CDR3 region is CASSTGITTGELFF. CDR3 DNA: TGTGCCAGCAGCACAGGGATTACCACCGGGGAGCTGTTTTTT. The rearrangement links TRBV4-2 to TRBJ2-2; the D gene is possibly TRBD1 (6 bases). CDR3 length: 14 residues. The V and J ends lost 5 bases and 4 bases respectively, with 11 bases between them. Germline V gene data show CDR1 as LGHNA and CDR2 as YNFKEQ.

Written as DNA, the CDR3 is TGTGCCAGCAGGAGACAGGGCTACTATGGCTACACCTTC. Its protein is CASRRQGYYGYTF. The V gene is TRBV6-5, the J gene TRBJ1-2, with TRBD1 matching 7 bases. V trimming: 6 bases; J trimming: 3 bases; junction bases outside the gene matches: 4. CDR3 length: 13 amino acids. CDR1 MNHEY and CDR2 SVGAGI come from the germline V gene.

The gene calls are TRBV6-5 and TRBJ1-1; D might be TRBD1 (6 bases). Trimming cost V 6 bases and J 1 base, with 15 bases left between them. This CDR3 comprises 15 residues. Germline assignment: CDR1 MNHEY and CDR2 SVGAGI. This CDR3 reads CASSQYPTGNTEAFF. The CDR3 DNA reads TGTGCCAGCAGCCAATATCCGACAGGGAACACTGAAGCTTTCTTT.

This chain uses TRBV27 with TRBJ2-3; weak D call: TRBD2 (7 bases). CDR3 length: 17 residues. Germline V gene lookup returns CDR1 MNHEY and CDR2 SMNVEV (reference sequence). V lost 1 base and J 4 bases, leaving 18 bases between the germline ends. The CDR3 spells CASSLLGGGGASDTQYF. DNA for the CDR3: TGTGCCAGCAGTTTATTAGGTGGGGGGGGCGCTTCAGATACGCAGTATTTT.

This chain connects TRBV29-1 to TRBJ1-1; D call uncertain. V lost 5 bases to trimming and J lost 8 bases, with 18 bases between them. Germline V lookup: CDR1 SQVTM, CDR2 ANQGSEA. This CDR3 spans 13 amino acids. The DNA for the CDR3 is TGCAGCGTTAGCGCGGGTATGGGCGCCGAAGCTTTCTTT. Translating it yields CSVSAGMGAEAFF.

This clone was seen once. The J gene is TRBJ2-5, the V gene TRBV11-2, with 8 bases aligning to TRBD1. V shed 4 bases and J 4 bases; nucleotides not matched to a gene: 8. This CDR3 contains 15 residues. Germline V lookup: CDR1 SGHAT, CDR2 FQNNGV. CDR3 coding DNA: TGTGCCAGCAGCTGGACCTCGGACAGGGCAGAGACCCAGTACTTC. As protein: CASSWTSDRAETQYF.

This clone has only one observation. The V gene is TRBV10-3, the J gene TRBJ1-1; D is undetermined. Germline CDR1 reads ENHRY; CDR2 reads SYGVKD. V was cut by 0 bases and J by 5 bases, with 10 bases left in between. This CDR3 comprises 14 residues. CDR3 DNA sequence: TGTGCCATCAGTGAGTCAGTGCGGGAGACTGAAGCTTTCTTT. Encoded protein: CAISESVRETEAFF.

V is TRBV19 and J is TRBJ1-5; 9 positions match TRBD1. In germline, CDR1 is LNHDA, CDR2 SQIVND (reference sequence). The length of the CDR3 is 14 residues. The ends lost 6 bases at V and 7 bases at J; junction bases unmatched: 7. In DNA, the CDR3 is TGTGCCAGTAGGGGAGGACAGGGGATCCAGCCCCAGCATTTT. This codes for CASRGGQGIQPQHF.

The genes are TRBV6-1 and TRBJ1-1, with 7 positions matching TRBD1. The CDR3 has 15 amino acids. Germline lookup yields CDR1 MNHNS and CDR2 SASEGT. V lost 7 bases, J lost 1 base, and 9 bases stayed unmatched. The CDR3: CASTQNRGGNTEAFF. Written as DNA, the CDR3 is TGTGCCAGCACGCAGAACAGGGGAGGGAACACTGAAGCTTTCTTT.

Here the CDR3 DNA reads TGTGCCAGCAGTTACTCGAGTAGCGGGCCCTACAATGAGCAGTTCTTC. It translates to CASSYSSSGPYNEQFF. The chain links TRBV6-5 to TRBJ2-1; 7 bases map to TRBD2. With V trimmed by 0 bases and J by 2 bases, 4 bases remained unmatched. From germline, CDR1 is MNHEY and CDR2 SVGAGI. The CDR3 is 16 amino acids.

The chain combines TRBV7-2 with TRBJ1-2; no clear D gene. The V gene's germline CDR1 is SGHTA and CDR2 FQGNSA. CDR3 length: 14 amino acids. V lost 11 bases to trimming and J lost 9 bases, with 25 bases between them. The CDR3 loop is CAFEDEGSLSSYTF. The CDR3 DNA reads as TGTGCCTTTGAGGATGAAGGGAGCCTCTCGAGCTACACCTTC.

V and J are TRBV24-1 and TRBJ2-1, with D possibly being TRBD2 (5 bases). The CDR3 contains 13 residues. The V end lost 4 bases, the J end lost 9 bases, and 12 bases lay between the germline ends. The germline CDR1 and CDR2 sequences are KGHDR and SFDVKD. CDR3 sequence (DNA): TGTGCCACCAGTGAAACACTAGTTCGTGAGCAGTTCTTC. Translation: CATSETLVREQFF.